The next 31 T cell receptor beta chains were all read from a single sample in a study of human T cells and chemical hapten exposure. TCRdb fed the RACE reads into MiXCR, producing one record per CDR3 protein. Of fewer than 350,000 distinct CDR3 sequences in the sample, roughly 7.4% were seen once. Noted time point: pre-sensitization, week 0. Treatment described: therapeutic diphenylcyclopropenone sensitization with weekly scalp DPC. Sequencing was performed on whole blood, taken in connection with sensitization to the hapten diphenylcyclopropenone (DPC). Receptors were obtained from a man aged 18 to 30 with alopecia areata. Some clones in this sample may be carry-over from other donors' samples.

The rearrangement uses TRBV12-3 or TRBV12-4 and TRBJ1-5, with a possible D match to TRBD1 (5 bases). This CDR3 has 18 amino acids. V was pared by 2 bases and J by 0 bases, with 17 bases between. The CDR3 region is CASSLSSGMMGSNQPQHF. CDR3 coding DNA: TGTGCCAGCAGTTTATCCTCAGGGATGATGGGTAGCAATCAGCCCCAGCATTTT.

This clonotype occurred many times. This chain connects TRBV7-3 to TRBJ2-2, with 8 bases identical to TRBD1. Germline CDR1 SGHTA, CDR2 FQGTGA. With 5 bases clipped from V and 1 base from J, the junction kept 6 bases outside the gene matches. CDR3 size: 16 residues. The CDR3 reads CASSPTGGKNTGELFF. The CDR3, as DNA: TGTGCCAGCAGCCCCACAGGGGGGAAGAACACCGGGGAGCTGTTTTTT.

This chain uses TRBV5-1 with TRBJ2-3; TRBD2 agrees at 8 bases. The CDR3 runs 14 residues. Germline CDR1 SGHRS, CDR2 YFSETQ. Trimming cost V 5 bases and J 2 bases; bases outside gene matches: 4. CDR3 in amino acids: CASRRAGATDTQYF. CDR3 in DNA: TGCGCCAGCAGGCGAGCGGGGGCCACAGATACGCAGTATTTT. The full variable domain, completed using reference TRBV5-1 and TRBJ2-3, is KAGVTQTPRYLIKTRGQQVTLSCSPISGHRSVSWYQQTPGQGLQFLFEYFSETQRNKGNFPGRFSGRQFSNSRSEMNVSTLELGDSALYLCASRRAGATDTQYFGPGTRLTVL.

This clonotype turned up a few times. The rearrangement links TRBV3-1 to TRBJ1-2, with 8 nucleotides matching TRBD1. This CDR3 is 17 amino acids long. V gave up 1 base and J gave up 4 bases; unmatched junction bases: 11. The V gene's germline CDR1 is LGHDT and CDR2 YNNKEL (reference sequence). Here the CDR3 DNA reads TGTGCCAGCAGCCAAGGGTCACCAGGGGGCGCGGGCTATGGCTACACCTTC. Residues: CASSQGSPGGAGYGYTF. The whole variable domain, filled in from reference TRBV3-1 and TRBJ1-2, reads DTAVSQTPKYLVTQMGNDKSIKCEQNLGHDTMYWYKQDSKKFLKIMFSYNNKELIINETVPNRFSPKSPDKAHLNLHINSLELGDSAVYFCASSQGSPGGAGYGYTFGSGTRLTVV.

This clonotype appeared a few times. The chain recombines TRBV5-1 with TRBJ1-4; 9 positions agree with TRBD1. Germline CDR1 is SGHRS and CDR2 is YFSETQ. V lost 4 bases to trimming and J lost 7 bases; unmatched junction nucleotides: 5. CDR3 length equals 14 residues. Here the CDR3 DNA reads TGCGCCAGCAGCCGGGGACAGGGACGTGAAAAACTGTTTTTT. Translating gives CASSRGQGREKLFF.

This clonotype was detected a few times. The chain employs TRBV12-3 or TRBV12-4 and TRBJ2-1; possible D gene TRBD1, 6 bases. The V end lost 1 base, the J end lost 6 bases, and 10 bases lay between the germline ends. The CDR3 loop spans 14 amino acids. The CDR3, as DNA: TGTGCCAGCAGTTTAGAGGGACACTTCAATGAGCAGTTCTTC. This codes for CASSLEGHFNEQFF.

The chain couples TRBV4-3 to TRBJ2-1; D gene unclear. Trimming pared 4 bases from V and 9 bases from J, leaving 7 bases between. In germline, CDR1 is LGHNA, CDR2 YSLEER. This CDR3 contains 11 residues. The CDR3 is CASSRVGEQFF. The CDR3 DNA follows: TGCGCCAGCAGCCGCGTGGGTGAGCAGTTCTTC.

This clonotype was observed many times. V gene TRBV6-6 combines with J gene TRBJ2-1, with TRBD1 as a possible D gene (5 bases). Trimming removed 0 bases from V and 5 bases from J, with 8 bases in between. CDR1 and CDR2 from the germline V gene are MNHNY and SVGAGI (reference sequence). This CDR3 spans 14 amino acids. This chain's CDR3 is CASSYSTGNNEQFF. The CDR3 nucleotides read TGTGCCAGCAGTTACTCCACAGGAAACAATGAGCAGTTCTTC.

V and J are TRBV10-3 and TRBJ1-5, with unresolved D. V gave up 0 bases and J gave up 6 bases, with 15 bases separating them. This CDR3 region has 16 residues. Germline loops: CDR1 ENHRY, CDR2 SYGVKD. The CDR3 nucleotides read TGTGCCATCAGTGAGTCGTTCGGGATTCGCACTCAGCCCCAGCATTTT. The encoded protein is CAISESFGIRTQPQHF.

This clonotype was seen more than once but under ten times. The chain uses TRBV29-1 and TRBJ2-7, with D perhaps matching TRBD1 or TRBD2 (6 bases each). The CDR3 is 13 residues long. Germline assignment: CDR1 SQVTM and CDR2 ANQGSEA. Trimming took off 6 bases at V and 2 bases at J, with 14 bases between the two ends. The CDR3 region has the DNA TGCAGCGTCCTGGGGGGCGGTACCTACGAGCAGTACTTC. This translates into CSVLGGGTYEQYF.

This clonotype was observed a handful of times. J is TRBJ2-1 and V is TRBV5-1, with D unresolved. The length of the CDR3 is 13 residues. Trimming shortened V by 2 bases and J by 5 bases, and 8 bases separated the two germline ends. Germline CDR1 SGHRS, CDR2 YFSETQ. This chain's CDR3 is CASSLEWNNEQFF. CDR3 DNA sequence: TGCGCCAGCAGCTTAGAATGGAACAATGAGCAGTTCTTC.

CDR3 in DNA: TGTGCCAGCAGTCCCACTGGCGGGGGCTACAATGAGCAGTTCTTC. Translation gives CASSPTGGGYNEQFF. The chain links TRBV7-2 to TRBJ2-1; the match to TRBD2 covers 7 bases. The trim removed 6 bases at V and 3 bases at J, leaving 8 bases unmatched. The CDR3 totals 15 residues. Germline-derived CDR1 and CDR2 are SGHTA and FQGNSA.

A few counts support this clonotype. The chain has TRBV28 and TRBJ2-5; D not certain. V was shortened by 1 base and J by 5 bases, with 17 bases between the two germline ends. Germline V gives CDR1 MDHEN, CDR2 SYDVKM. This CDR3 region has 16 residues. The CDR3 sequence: CASSLSGSPLVETQYF. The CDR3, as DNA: TGTGCCAGCAGTTTATCAGGTAGTCCCTTGGTGGAGACCCAGTACTTC.

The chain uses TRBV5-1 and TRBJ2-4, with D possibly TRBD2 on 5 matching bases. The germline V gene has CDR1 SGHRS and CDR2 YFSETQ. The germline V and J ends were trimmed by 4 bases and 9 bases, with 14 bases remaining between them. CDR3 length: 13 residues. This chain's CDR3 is CASSEGRMGIQYF. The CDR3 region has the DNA TGCGCCAGCAGCGAGGGAAGGATGGGCATTCAGTACTTC. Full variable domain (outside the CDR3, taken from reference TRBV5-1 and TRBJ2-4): KAGVTQTPRYLIKTRGQQVTLSCSPISGHRSVSWYQQTPGQGLQFLFEYFSETQRNKGNFPGRFSGRQFSNSRSEMNVSTLELGDSALYLCASSEGRMGIQYFGAGTRLSVL.

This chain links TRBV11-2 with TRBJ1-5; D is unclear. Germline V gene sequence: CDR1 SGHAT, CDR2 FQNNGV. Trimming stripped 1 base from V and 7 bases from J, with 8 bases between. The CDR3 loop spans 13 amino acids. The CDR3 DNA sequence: TGTGCCAGCAGCTTAGGGTCGGGGCAGCCCCAGCATTTT. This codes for CASSLGSGQPQHF. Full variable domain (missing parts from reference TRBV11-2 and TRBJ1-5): EAGVAQSPRYKIIEKRQSVAFWCNPISGHATLYWYQQILGQGPKLLIQFQNNGVVDDSQLPKDRFSAERLKGVDSTLKIQPAKLEDSAVYLCASSLGSGQPQHFGDGTRLSIL.

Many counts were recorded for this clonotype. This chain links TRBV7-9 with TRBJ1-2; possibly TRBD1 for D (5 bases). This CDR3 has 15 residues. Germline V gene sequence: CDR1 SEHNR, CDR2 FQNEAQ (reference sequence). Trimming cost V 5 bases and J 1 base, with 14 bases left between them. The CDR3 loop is CASSGFRDRNYGYTF. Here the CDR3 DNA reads TGTGCCAGCAGCGGGTTCAGGGACCGTAACTATGGCTACACCTTC.

CDR3 sequence (DNA): TGTGCCAGCAGCTCGATCGGGACATCAGATACGCAGTATTTT. Amino acid sequence: CASSSIGTSDTQYF. V and J are TRBV7-2 and TRBJ2-3, with D possibly being TRBD1 (6 bases). The CDR3 covers 14 residues. Per the germline V gene, CDR1 is SGHTA and CDR2 is FQGNSA. V was shortened by 4 bases and J by 4 bases, with 12 bases between the two germline ends.

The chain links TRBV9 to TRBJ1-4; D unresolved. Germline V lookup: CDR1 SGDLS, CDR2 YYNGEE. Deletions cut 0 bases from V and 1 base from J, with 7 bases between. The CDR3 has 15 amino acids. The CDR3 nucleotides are TGTGCCAGCAGCGTAGGTATGGGAACTAATGAAAAACTGTTTTTT. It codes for CASSVGMGTNEKLFF. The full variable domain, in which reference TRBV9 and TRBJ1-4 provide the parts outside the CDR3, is DSGVTQTPKHLITATGQRVTLRCSPRSGDLSVYWYQQSLDQGLQFLIQYYNGEERAKGNILERFSAQQFPDLHSELNLSSLELGDSALYFCASSVGMGTNEKLFFGSGTQLSVL.

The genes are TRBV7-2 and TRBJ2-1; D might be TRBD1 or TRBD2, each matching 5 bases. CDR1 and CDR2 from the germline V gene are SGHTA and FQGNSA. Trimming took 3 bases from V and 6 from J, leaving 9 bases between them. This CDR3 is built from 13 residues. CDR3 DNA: TGTGCCAGCAGCTTCGAGGGGAGCAATGAGCAGTTCTTC. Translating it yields CASSFEGSNEQFF.

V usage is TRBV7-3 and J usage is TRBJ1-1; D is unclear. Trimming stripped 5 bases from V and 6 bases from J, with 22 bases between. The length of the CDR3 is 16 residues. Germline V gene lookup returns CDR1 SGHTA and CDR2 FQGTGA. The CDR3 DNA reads TGTGCCAGCAGCCTAGGACTGAGTACCTTAGCGCCTGAAGCTTTCTTT. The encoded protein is CASSLGLSTLAPEAFF.

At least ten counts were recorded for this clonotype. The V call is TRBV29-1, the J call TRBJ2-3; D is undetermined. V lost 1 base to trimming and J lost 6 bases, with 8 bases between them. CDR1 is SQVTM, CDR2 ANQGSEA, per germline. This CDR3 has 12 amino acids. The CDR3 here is CSVEGARDTQYF. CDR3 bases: TGCAGCGTTGAAGGCGCCCGGGATACGCAGTATTTT.

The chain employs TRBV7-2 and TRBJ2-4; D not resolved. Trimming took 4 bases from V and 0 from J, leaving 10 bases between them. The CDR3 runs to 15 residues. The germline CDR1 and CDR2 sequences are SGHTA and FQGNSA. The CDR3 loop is CASSSQTGAKNIQYF. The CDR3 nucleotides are TGTGCCAGCAGCTCACAAACGGGAGCCAAAAACATTCAGTACTTC.

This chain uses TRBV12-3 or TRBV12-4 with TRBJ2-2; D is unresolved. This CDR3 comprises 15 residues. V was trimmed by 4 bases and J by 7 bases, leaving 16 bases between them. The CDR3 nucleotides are TGTGCCAGCAGTTGGGGATCGGCGGTAGGCGGGGAGCTGTTTTTT. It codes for CASSWGSAVGGELFF.

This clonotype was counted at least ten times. Here the CDR3 reads CASRRGGRDTQYF. The CDR3 DNA is TGTGCCAGCAGGCGCGGAGGGCGTGATACGCAGTATTTT. This sequence joins TRBV25-1 and TRBJ2-3, with D perhaps TRBD2 (6 bases). This CDR3 has 13 residues. The V end was cut by 6 bases, the J end by 6 bases, with 13 bases between. CDR1 MGHDK and CDR2 SYGVNS come from the germline V gene. The full variable domain, its missing parts supplied by reference TRBV25-1 and TRBJ2-3, is EADIYQTPRYLVIGTGKKITLECSQTMGHDKMYWYQQDPGMELHLIHYSYGVNSTEKGDLSSESTVSRIRTEHFPLTLESARPSHTSQYLCASRRGGRDTQYFGPGTRLTVL.

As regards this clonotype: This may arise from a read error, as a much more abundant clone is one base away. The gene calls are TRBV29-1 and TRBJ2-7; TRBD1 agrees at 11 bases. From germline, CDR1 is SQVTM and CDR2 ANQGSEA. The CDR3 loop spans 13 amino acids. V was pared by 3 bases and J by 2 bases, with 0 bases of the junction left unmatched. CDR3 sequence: CSVEGQGAYEQYF. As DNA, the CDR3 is TGCAGCGTTGAGGGACAGGGGGCCTACGAGCAGTACTTC.

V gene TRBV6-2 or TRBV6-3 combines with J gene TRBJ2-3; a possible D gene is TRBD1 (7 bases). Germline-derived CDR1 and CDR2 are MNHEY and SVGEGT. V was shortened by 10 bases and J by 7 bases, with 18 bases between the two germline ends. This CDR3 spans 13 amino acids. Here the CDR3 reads CATWQGGTHTQYF. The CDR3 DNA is TGTGCCACTTGGCAGGGGGGCACGCATACGCAGTATTTT.

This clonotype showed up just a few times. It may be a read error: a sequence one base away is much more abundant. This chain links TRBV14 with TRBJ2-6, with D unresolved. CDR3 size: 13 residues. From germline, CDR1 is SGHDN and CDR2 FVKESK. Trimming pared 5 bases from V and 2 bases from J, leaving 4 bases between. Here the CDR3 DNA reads TGTGCCAGCAGCGCGACTGGGGCCAACGTCCTGACTTTC. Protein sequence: CASSATGANVLTF.

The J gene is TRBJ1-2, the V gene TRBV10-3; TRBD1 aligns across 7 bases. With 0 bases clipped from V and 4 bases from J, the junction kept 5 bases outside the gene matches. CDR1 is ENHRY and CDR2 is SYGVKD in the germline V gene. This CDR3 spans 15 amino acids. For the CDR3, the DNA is TGTGCCATCAGTGAGTCCCTGACAGGGTCCTATGGCTACACCTTC. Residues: CAISESLTGSYGYTF.

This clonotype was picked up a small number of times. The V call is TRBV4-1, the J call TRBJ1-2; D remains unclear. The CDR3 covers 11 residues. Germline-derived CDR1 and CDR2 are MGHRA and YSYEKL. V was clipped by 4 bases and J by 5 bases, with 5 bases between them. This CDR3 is CASSREYGYTF. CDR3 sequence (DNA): TGCGCCAGCAGCCGGGAGTATGGCTACACCTTC.

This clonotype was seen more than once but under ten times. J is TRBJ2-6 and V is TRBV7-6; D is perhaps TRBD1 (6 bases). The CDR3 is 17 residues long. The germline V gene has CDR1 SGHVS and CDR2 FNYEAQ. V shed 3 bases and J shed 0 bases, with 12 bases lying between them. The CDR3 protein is CASSLQTGSSGANVLTF. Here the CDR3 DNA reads TGTGCCAGCAGCTTGCAGACAGGTTCCTCTGGGGCCAACGTCCTGACTTTC.

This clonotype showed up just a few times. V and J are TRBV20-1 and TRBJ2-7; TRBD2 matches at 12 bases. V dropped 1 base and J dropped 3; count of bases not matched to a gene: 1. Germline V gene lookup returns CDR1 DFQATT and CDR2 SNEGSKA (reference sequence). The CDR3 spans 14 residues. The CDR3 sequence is CSARGTSGDYEQYV. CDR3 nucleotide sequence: TGCAGTGCTAGAGGGACTAGCGGGGACTACGAGCAGTACGTC.